This T cell receptor beta chain emerged from a study of T cells in Graves' hyperthyroidism and ophthalmopathy. Study context: Blood was drawn when the patient was first diagnosed and still untreated.

Amplification of TCR beta CDR3 regions was performed using RNA transcripts as template. An initial round of RT-PCR targeting the TCR CDR3 relied on the HTBI primer set. TCRdb reprocessed the multiplex PCR reads via MiXCR and lists one record per CDR3 protein. The profile shows 300,000 to 450,000 distinct CDR3 sequences, around a quarter of them singletons. This clonotype was seen many times. The V gene end was trimmed by 1 base and the J gene end by 4 bases; junction bases not matched to a gene: 4. CDR1 SGHVS and CDR2 FNYEAQ come from the germline V gene. This CDR3 is built from 15 residues. Not enrolled were patients with uncontrolled infection, other autoimmune disease, pregnancy or lactation.

The sequenced material came from blood. The chain uses TRBV7-6 and TRBJ2-3; the match to TRBD1 covers 8 bases. This TCR was recovered from a man aged 45-65 years with Graves' hyperthyroidism. In DNA, the CDR3 is TGTGCCAGCAGCTTAGGCACAGGGGGATCAGATACGCAGTATTTT. This gives the protein CASSLGTGGSDTQYF.